These 26 T cell receptor beta chains share one sample of origin, sequenced in a study of T cells in Graves' hyperthyroidism and ophthalmopathy. RNA transcripts yielded amplified TCR beta CDR3 regions. In the first-round RT-PCR of the TCR CDR3, the HTBI primer set was used. TCRdb reprocessed the multiplex PCR reads via MiXCR and lists one record per CDR3 protein. The sample yields a few hundred thousand distinct CDR3 sequences, under 60% seen once. Sequenced sample: peripheral blood or thyroid tissue (not recorded which). These receptors were obtained from a woman aged 18-35 years with Graves' hyperthyroidism.

This clonotype was observed at least ten times. The V gene is TRBV4-2, the J gene TRBJ2-5; 9 bases are a match to TRBD1. V shed 4 bases and J 4 bases; nucleotides not matched to a gene: 4. The CDR3 runs 14 residues. Germline V gene lookup returns CDR1 LGHNA and CDR2 YNFKEQ. The CDR3 is CASSPGTGRETQYF. Written as DNA, the CDR3 is TGTGCCAGCAGCCCCGGGACAGGGAGAGAGACCCAGTACTTC.

This clonotype was detected ten times or more. The chain combines TRBV7-8 with TRBJ2-2, with 7 positions matching TRBD2. This CDR3 is 16 amino acids long. Germline V gives CDR1 SGHVS, CDR2 FQNEAQ. The V segment lost 1 base and the J segment 7 bases; nucleotides outside the gene matches: 9. Here the CDR3 DNA reads TGTGCCAGCAGCTTAGAGTGGGAGGGCCGGAACGGGGAGCTGTTTTTT. Its translation is CASSLEWEGRNGELFF. The full variable domain, rest sourced from reference TRBV7-8 and TRBJ2-2, is GAGVSQSPRYKVAKRGQDVALRCDPISGHVSLFWYQQALGQGPEFLTYFQNEAQLDKSGLPSDRFFAERPEGSVSTLKIQRTQQEDSAVYLCASSLEWEGRNGELFFGEGSRLTVL.

Remarks on this clonotype: A read error may explain this, as a much larger clone is one base away. The chain recombines TRBV5-4 with TRBJ1-4; D remains unclear. The V and J ends lost 3 bases and 7 bases respectively, with 10 bases between them. This CDR3 region has 13 residues. Germline CDR1 SGHNT, CDR2 YYREEE (reference sequence). The CDR3 reads CASSWAVGEKLFF. CDR3 sequence (DNA): TGTGCCAGCAGCTGGGCCGTCGGTGAAAAACTGTTTTTT.

This clonotype was counted ten times or more. V gene TRBV9 combines with J gene TRBJ1-1, with D uncertain. The CDR3 sequence is 12 residues long. Trimming stripped 4 bases from V and 4 bases from J, with 8 bases between. Germline V lookup: CDR1 SGDLS, CDR2 YYNGEE. CDR3 DNA sequence: TGTGCCAGCAGCCCAGATTTCACTGAAGCTTTCTTT. It translates to CASSPDFTEAFF.

This clonotype was observed once. This rearrangement joins TRBV27 to TRBJ2-7; 7 nucleotides align to TRBD2. Per germline, CDR1 MNHEY and CDR2 SMNVEV (reference sequence). With 5 bases clipped from V and 5 bases from J, the junction kept 12 bases outside the gene matches. CDR3 size: 15 residues. DNA of the CDR3: TGTGCCAGCAGTATCAGGGCGGGAGTTGTCCACGAGCAGTACTTC. This codes for CASSIRAGVVHEQYF.

V usage is TRBV29-1 and J usage is TRBJ2-1, with D hard to call. The CDR3 runs to 13 residues. Germline values: CDR1 SQVTM, CDR2 ANQGSEA. With 3 bases removed from V and 6 bases from J, the gap between germline ends came to 12 bases. The CDR3 DNA sequence: TGCAGCGTTGATAAGGGCTTGAGCAATGAGCAGTTCTTC. Encoded protein: CSVDKGLSNEQFF.

At least ten counts were recorded for this clonotype. The rearrangement joins TRBV4-2 to TRBJ1-3; 7 nucleotides agree with TRBD1. Germline V lookup: CDR1 LGHNA, CDR2 YNFKEQ. The CDR3 consists of 16 residues. The V gene end was trimmed by 0 bases and the J gene end by 3 bases; junction bases not matched to a gene: 5. The chain's CDR3 is CASSQEHRGLGNTIYF. The CDR3 nucleotides read TGTGCCAGCAGCCAAGAGCACAGGGGACTTGGAAACACCATATATTTT.

As to this clonotype: One end of the junction varies from germline; a read error may be responsible. The J gene is TRBJ2-1, the V gene TRBV5-1; D tentatively fits TRBD1 or TRBD2 (5 bases each). The V gene's germline CDR1 is SGHRS and CDR2 YFSETQ. This CDR3 region has 12 residues. The CDR3 region is CASSLMGDEQFF. For the CDR3, the DNA is TGTGCCAGCAGCCTAATGGGGGATGAGCAGTTCTTC.

This clonotype was found many times. V is TRBV29-1 and J is TRBJ2-6; D ambiguous. The V end lost 0 bases, the J end lost 0 bases, and 9 bases lay between the germline ends. Germline values: CDR1 SQVTM, CDR2 ANQGSEA. The CDR3 extends over 16 amino acids. The CDR3 spells CSVEERHASGANVLTF. CDR3 coding DNA: TGCAGCGTTGAAGAGAGACACGCCTCTGGGGCCAACGTCCTGACTTTC.

This clonotype was recorded many times. The CDR3 coding sequence is TGTGCCAGTAGTATTCTTAGCGGGAGTAGCGAGCAGTACTTC. Amino acid sequence: CASSILSGSSEQYF. The chain recombines TRBV19 with TRBJ2-7; 9 bases line up with TRBD2. Germline V gene lookup returns CDR1 LNHDA and CDR2 SQIVND (reference sequence). This CDR3 contains 14 residues. With V trimmed by 3 bases and J by 6 bases, 6 bases remained unmatched. Filled out from reference TRBV19 and TRBJ2-7, the complete variable domain reads DGGITQSPKYLFRKEGQNVTLSCEQNLNHDAMYWYRQDPGQGLRLIYYSQIVNDFQKGDIAEGYSVSREKKESFPLTVTSAQKNPTAFYLCASSILSGSSEQYFGPGTRLTVT.

This chain connects TRBV2 to TRBJ1-1; maybe TRBD1 (5 bases). Germline lookup yields CDR1 SNHLY and CDR2 FYNNEI. V lost 4 bases, J lost 5 bases, and 20 bases lay in between. The CDR3 covers 16 residues. CDR3 residues: CASSARDPAGQTEAFF. The CDR3 nucleotides read TGTGCCAGCAGTGCTAGAGATCCCGCAGGGCAGACTGAAGCTTTCTTT.

This clonotype was observed once. Germline is not matched at one junction end, which may reflect a read error. This chain connects TRBV20-1 to TRBJ2-5; 14 nucleotides align to TRBD2. The CDR3 is 15 residues long. CDR1 is DFQATT, CDR2 SNEGSKA, per germline (reference sequence). This CDR3 is CSARGLAGGWETQYF. The CDR3 DNA reads TGCAGTGCCAGAGGACTAGCGGGAGGATGGGAGACCCAGTACTTC.

This clonotype was seen ten or more times. The chain carries TRBV12-3 or TRBV12-4 and TRBJ2-2; D gene ambiguous. The CDR3 covers 14 residues. The germline V and J ends were trimmed by 6 bases and 1 base, with 9 bases remaining between them. The CDR3 coding sequence is TGTGCCAGCAGCCACGGTGGGAACACCGGGGAGCTGTTTTTT. As protein: CASSHGGNTGELFF.

Regarding this clonotype: The junction and the germline gene differ at one end; a read error may be behind it. The chain joins TRBV24-1 to TRBJ2-6; no reliable D call. Per the germline V gene, CDR1 is KGHDR and CDR2 is SFDVKD. The CDR3 sequence is 14 residues long. The CDR3, as DNA: TGTGCTACCAGTGATACCTCTGGGGCCAACGTCCTGACTTTC. This sequence encodes CATSDTSGANVLTF.

The rearrangement joins TRBV29-1 to TRBJ2-2; D unclear. Germline V lookup: CDR1 SQVTM, CDR2 ANQGSEA. The CDR3 has 10 residues. The V end was cut by 6 bases, the J end by 7 bases, with 6 bases between. As DNA, the CDR3 is TGCAGCGTAGGTCGCGGGGAGCTGTTTTTT. Its translation: CSVGRGELFF.

This clonotype came up once. The rearrangement uses TRBV7-9 and TRBJ2-5; D possibly uses TRBD1 or TRBD2 (6 bases each). Germline V gene data show CDR1 as SEHNR and CDR2 as FQNEAQ (reference sequence). There are 16 residues in the CDR3. The V end was cut by 5 bases, the J end by 4 bases, with 20 bases between. In DNA, the CDR3 is TGTGCCAGCAGCCTCGGGCCGGGGGCAGCCTCAGAGACCCAGTACTTC. Translation gives CASSLGPGAASETQYF.

This clonotype was counted ten times or more. The chain has TRBV6-5 and TRBJ1-2; a weak D match, TRBD1 (5 bases). CDR1 is MNHEY, CDR2 SVGAGI, per germline. This CDR3 has 14 amino acids. V gave up 2 bases and J gave up 2 bases, with 9 bases separating them. This CDR3 reads CASSYAGTNYGYTF. The CDR3 coding sequence is TGTGCCAGCAGTTACGCCGGGACGAACTATGGCTACACCTTC.

This chain links TRBV29-1 with TRBJ2-2, with 9 bases matching TRBD1. Germline V lookup: CDR1 SQVTM, CDR2 ANQGSEA. The junction had 10 bases not matched to a gene; V was cut back by 7 bases and J by 4 bases. The CDR3 contains 15 residues. The CDR3 DNA sequence: TGCAGCGCTAGACAGGGGGGGCGGGCCACCGGGGAGCTGTTTTTT. It codes for CSARQGGRATGELFF.

The chain is built from TRBV20-1 and TRBJ2-7; 8 bases are shared with TRBD2. Trimming removed 2 bases from V and 5 bases from J; junction bases left unmatched: 11. The CDR3 runs to 15 residues. Germline assignment: CDR1 DFQATT and CDR2 SNEGSKA (reference sequence). The CDR3 DNA reads as TGCAGTGCTAGAAAAGCCAGCGGGAGTCCGGACGAGCAGTACTTC. It yields the protein CSARKASGSPDEQYF.

This clonotype showed up many times. The J gene is TRBJ2-7, the V gene TRBV7-2, with D hard to call. CDR1 and CDR2 (germline): SGHTA, FQGNSA. This CDR3 has 13 amino acids. Trimming removed 1 base at V and 4 bases at J, with 8 bases between. CDR3 nucleotides: TGTGCCAGCAGCTTAGGTCCGATATACGAGCAGTACTTC. Amino acid sequence: CASSLGPIYEQYF.

This clonotype was seen ten or more times. V gene TRBV19 combines with J gene TRBJ1-5; TRBD1 aligns across 8 bases. Germline V gives CDR1 LNHDA, CDR2 SQIVND (reference sequence). V trimming: 5 bases; J trimming: 1 base; junction bases outside the gene matches: 7. The CDR3 is 16 residues long. Here the CDR3 reads CASSPWTGTSNQPQHF. CDR3 DNA: TGTGCCAGTAGTCCATGGACAGGGACGAGCAATCAGCCCCAGCATTTT.

This clonotype has at least ten counts. The V and J genes are TRBV7-2 and TRBJ2-7; D unresolved. Trimming pared 3 bases from V and 1 base from J, leaving 10 bases between. The CDR3 consists of 14 residues. Germline-derived CDR1 and CDR2 are SGHTA and FQGNSA. CDR3 sequence reads: CASSLQAPSYEQYF. The CDR3 nucleotides are TGTGCCAGCAGCTTGCAGGCCCCTTCCTACGAGCAGTACTTC. The variable domain in full, with the rest retrieved from reference TRBV7-2 and TRBJ2-7, is GAGVSQSPSNKVTEKGKDVELRCDPISGHTALYWYRQSLGQGLEFLIYFQGNSAPDKSGLPSDRFSAERTGGSVSTLTIQRTQQEDSAVYLCASSLQAPSYEQYFGPGTRLTVT.

The rearrangement uses TRBV20-1 and TRBJ2-5; 7 nucleotides line up with TRBD1. The ends lost 4 bases at V and 11 bases at J; junction bases unmatched: 4. Germline V gene lookup returns CDR1 DFQATT and CDR2 SNEGSKA (reference sequence). This CDR3 region has 10 residues. This chain's CDR3 is CSATEGAQYF. The CDR3 DNA is TGCAGTGCTACTGAGGGGGCACAGTACTTC.

V is TRBV15 and J is TRBJ2-7; D call uncertain. This CDR3 is built from 13 residues. Trimming removed 3 bases at V and 7 bases at J, with 13 bases between. Germline CDR1 LNHNV, CDR2 YYDKDF (reference sequence). This CDR3 is CATSSQDSLEQYF. In DNA, the CDR3 is TGTGCCACCAGCAGCCAAGATTCGCTAGAGCAGTACTTC.

The J gene is TRBJ1-1, the V gene TRBV6-6; 7 bases are a match to TRBD1. Germline CDR1 reads MNHNY; CDR2 reads SVGAGI (reference sequence). This CDR3 is built from 14 residues. Trimming cost V 4 bases and J 3 bases; bases outside gene matches: 5. CDR3 sequence: CASSSRGLDTEAFF. CDR3 nucleotide sequence: TGTGCCAGCAGTTCAAGGGGGCTGGACACTGAAGCTTTCTTT.

The J gene is TRBJ1-2, the V gene TRBV27; 8 nucleotides agree with TRBD1. The CDR3 contains 15 residues. J gave up 4 bases and V 5 bases, and 9 bases lay outside the gene matches. Per the germline V gene, CDR1 is MNHEY and CDR2 is SMNVEV (reference sequence). CDR3 in DNA: TGTGCCAGCAGTCTCGGACAGGGTCTGTCCTATGGCTACACCTTC. Translation gives CASSLGQGLSYGYTF.